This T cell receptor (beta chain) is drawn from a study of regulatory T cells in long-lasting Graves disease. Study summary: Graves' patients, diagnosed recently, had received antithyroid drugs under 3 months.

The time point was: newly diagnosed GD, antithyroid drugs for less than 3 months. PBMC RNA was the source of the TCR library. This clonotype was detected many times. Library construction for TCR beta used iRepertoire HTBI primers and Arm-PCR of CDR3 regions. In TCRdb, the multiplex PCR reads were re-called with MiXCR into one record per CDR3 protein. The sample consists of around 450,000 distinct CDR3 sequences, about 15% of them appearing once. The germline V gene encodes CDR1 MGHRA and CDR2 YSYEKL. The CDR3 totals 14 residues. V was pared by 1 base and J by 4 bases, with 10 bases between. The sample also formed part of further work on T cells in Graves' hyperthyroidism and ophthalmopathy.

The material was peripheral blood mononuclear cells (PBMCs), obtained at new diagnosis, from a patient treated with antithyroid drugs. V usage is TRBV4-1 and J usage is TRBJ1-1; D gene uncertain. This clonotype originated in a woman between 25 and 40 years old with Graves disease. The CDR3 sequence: CASSQGSRGTEAFF. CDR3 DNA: TGCGCCAGCAGCCAAGGGTCGCGGGGCACTGAAGCTTTCTTT.